Listed here are 10 T cell receptor beta chains from one sample, sequenced in a study of T cells in Graves' hyperthyroidism and ophthalmopathy (dated by TCRdb to the late 2010s). Libraries were prepared through multiplex PCR. Sequencing took place on an Illumina HiSeq 2000. The TCR beta CDR3 regions were amplified from the RNA transcripts. The TCR CDR3 was subjected to a first round of RT-PCR using the HTBI primer set and the Qiagen OneStep RT-PCR kit. Using fastp trimming at Q25 and MiXCR clonotype assembly, TCRdb reanalyzed the public sequencing data and kept in-frame beta chains. When rows share a CDR3 protein, they turn into one entry using the most common DNA and genes. This sample has hundreds of thousands of distinct CDR3 sequences in its table, and roughly 20% of those were observed once. The ten largest account for about a sixth of the sample. Material for sequencing was blood. These receptors all come from a woman in her fifties or sixties with Graves' hyperthyroidism that later progressed to Graves' ophthalmopathy.

This chain links TRBV28 with TRBJ1-2; D is perhaps TRBD1 (6 bases). The CDR3 runs to 13 residues. Per germline, CDR1 MDHEN and CDR2 SYDVKM. V shed 5 bases and J shed 7 bases, with 14 bases lying between them. The CDR3 DNA reads as TGTGCCAGCAGTGCCACTACAGGGAGTGGCTACACCTTC. Encoded protein: CASSATTGSGYTF.

At least ten counts were recorded for this clonotype. The V gene is TRBV30, the J gene TRBJ1-2; D is unresolved. The germline V and J ends were trimmed by 5 bases and 8 bases, with 15 bases remaining between them. The CDR3 sequence is 12 residues long. In germline, CDR1 is GTSNPN, CDR2 SVGIG (reference sequence). CDR3 nucleotides: TGTGCCTGGGGAGGTGTCCCTCGAGGCTACACCTTC. Its translation is CAWGGVPRGYTF.

V is TRBV18 and J is TRBJ1-1; D is possibly TRBD1 (5 bases). CDR1 and CDR2 (germline): KGHSH, LQKENI. This CDR3 region has 13 residues. V was shortened by 6 bases and J by 2 bases, with 10 bases between the two germline ends. Written as DNA, the CDR3 is TGTGCCAGCTCGGGGGAGGGAAACACTGAAGCTTTCTTT. It encodes CASSGEGNTEAFF.

This rearrangement joins TRBV6-1 to TRBJ2-2; perhaps TRBD2 as D (6 bases). The CDR3 sequence is 14 residues long. Looked up from germline, CDR1 is MNHNS and CDR2 is SASEGT. V lost 8 bases, J lost 4 bases, and 14 bases lay in between. The CDR3 DNA sequence: TGTGCCAGCTTGAGTGGGGGGAGCACCGGGGAGCTGTTTTTT. Protein sequence: CASLSGGSTGELFF.

The chain carries TRBV10-3 and TRBJ1-4, with D possibly matching TRBD1 (6 bases). Per germline, CDR1 ENHRY and CDR2 SYGVKD. The ends were cut back, 3 bases at V and 6 bases at J, with 11 bases in the middle. CDR3 size: 14 residues. CDR3 in amino acids: CAISEQGRDEKLFF. The CDR3, as DNA: TGTGCCATCAGTGAACAGGGTAGGGATGAAAAACTGTTTTTT.

The V gene is TRBV5-6, the J gene TRBJ2-1; D unclear. V dropped 4 bases and J dropped 15 bases, with 17 bases sitting between them. The CDR3 consists of 12 residues. The germline gives CDR1 SGHDT, CDR2 YYEEEE. CDR3 region: CASSTGGRFPFF. CDR3 DNA sequence: TGTGCCAGCAGCACCGGTGGCAGGTTCCCGTTCTTC.

DNA of the CDR3: TGTGCCAGCAGCCCGCGGGGGGAGGAGACCCAGTACTTC. Its protein is CASSPRGEETQYF. The chain carries TRBV7-3 and TRBJ2-5; the match to TRBD2 covers 8 bases. Losses at the gene ends were 5 bases for V and 5 bases for J; bases not matched to a gene: 4. Germline CDR1 SGHTA, CDR2 FQGTGA. CDR3 length: 13 amino acids.

The J gene is TRBJ1-2, the V gene TRBV6-2 or TRBV6-3, with 7 bases identical to TRBD1. The V and J ends lost 5 bases and 2 bases, in that order; junction bases with no gene match: 5. CDR3 length: 14 amino acids. Germline V gene data show CDR1 as MNHEY and CDR2 as SVGEGT. The CDR3 DNA reads TGTGCCAGCAGTAACCGACAGGGAAACTATGGCTACACCTTC. This gives the protein CASSNRQGNYGYTF.

The sample holds many counts of this clonotype. CDR3 in amino acids: CASSAYNQPQHF. In DNA form, the CDR3 reads TGTGCCAGCAGTGCCTACAATCAGCCCCAGCATTTT. The chain links TRBV6-1 to TRBJ1-5; no firm D call. The CDR3 contains 12 residues. Trimming stripped 4 bases from V and 3 bases from J, with 4 bases between. Germline V lookup: CDR1 MNHNS, CDR2 SASEGT.

The chain links TRBV9 to TRBJ2-3, with D possibly TRBD2 on 7 matching bases. V shed 5 bases and J shed 4 bases, with 14 bases lying between them. Germline-derived CDR1 and CDR2 are SGDLS and YYNGEE. The length of the CDR3 is 14 residues. CDR3 amino acids: CASSDEGGPDTQYF. The CDR3, as DNA: TGTGCCAGCAGTGACGAGGGGGGGCCAGATACGCAGTATTTT.